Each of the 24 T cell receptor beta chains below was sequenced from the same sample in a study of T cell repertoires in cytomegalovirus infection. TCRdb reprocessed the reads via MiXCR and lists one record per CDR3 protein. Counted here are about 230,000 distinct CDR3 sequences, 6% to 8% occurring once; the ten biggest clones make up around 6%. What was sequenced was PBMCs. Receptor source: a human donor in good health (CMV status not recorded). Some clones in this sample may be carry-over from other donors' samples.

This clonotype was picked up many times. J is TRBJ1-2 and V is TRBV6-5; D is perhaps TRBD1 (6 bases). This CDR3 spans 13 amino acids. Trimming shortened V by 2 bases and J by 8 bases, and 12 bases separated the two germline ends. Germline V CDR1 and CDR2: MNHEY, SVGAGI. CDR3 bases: TGTGCCAGCAGTTACGGGGGCGCGGGAGGCTACACCTTC. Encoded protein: CASSYGGAGGYTF.

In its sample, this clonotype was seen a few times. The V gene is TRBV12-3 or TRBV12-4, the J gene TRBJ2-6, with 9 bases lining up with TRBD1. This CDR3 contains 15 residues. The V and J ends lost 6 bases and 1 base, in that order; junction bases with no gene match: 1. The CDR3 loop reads CASRGTGSGANVLTF. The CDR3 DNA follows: TGTGCCAGCAGGGGGACAGGGTCTGGGGCCAACGTCCTGACTTTC.

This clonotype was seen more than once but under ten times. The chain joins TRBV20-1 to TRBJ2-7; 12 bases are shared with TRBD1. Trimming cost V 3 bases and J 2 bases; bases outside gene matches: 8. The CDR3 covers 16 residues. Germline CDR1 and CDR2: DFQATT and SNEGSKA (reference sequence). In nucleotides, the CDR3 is TGCAGTGCTAGCCTAGGAGGGACAGGGGGCACCTACGAGCAGTACTTC. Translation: CSASLGGTGGTYEQYF.

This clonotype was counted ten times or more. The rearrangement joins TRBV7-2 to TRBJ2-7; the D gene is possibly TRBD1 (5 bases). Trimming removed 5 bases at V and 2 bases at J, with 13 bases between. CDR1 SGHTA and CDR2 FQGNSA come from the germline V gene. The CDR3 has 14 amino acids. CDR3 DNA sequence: TGTGCCAGCAGCCAGGGATTAACCGCCTACGAGCAGTACTTC. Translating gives CASSQGLTAYEQYF.

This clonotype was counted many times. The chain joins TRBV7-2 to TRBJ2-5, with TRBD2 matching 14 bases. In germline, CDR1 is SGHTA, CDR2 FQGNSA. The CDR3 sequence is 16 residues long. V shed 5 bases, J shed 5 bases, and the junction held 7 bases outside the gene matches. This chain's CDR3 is CASSPGLAGAYETQYF. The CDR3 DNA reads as TGTGCCAGCAGCCCGGGACTAGCGGGGGCTTACGAGACCCAGTACTTC.

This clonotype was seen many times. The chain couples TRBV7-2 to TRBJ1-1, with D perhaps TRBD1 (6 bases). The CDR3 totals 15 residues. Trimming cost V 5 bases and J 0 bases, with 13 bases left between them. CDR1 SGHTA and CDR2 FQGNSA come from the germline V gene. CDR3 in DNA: TGTGCCAGCAGCCAGGCGGGGGCTATGAACACTGAAGCTTTCTTT. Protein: CASSQAGAMNTEAFF.

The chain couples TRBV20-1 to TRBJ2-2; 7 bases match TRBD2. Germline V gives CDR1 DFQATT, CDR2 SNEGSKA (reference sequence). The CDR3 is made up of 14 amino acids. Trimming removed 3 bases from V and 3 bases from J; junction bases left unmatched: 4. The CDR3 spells CSARSGRYTGELFF. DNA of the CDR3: TGCAGTGCTAGGTCCGGGAGGTACACCGGGGAGCTGTTTTTT.

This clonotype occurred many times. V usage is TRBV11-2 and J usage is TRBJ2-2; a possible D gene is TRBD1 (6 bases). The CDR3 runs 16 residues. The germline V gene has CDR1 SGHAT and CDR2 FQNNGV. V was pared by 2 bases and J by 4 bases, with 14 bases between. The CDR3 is CASSLLPGDRTGELFF. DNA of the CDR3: TGTGCCAGCAGCTTACTGCCAGGGGATCGCACCGGGGAGCTGTTTTTT.

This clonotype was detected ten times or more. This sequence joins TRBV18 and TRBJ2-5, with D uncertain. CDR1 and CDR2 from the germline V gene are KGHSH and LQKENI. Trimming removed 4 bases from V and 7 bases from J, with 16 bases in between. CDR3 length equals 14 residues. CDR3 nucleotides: TGTGCCAGCTCACTCGGGCCAAGCCGCACGACCCAGTACTTC. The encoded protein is CASSLGPSRTTQYF. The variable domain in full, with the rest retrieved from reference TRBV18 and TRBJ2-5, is NAGVMQNPRHLVRRRGQEARLRCSPMKGHSHVYWYRQLPEEGLKFMVYLQKENIIDESGMPKERFSAEFPKEGPSILRIQQVVRGDSAAYFCASSLGPSRTTQYFGPGTRLLVL.

This chain's CDR3 is CASSLAGTEGHPYF. The CDR3 region has the DNA TGTGCCAGCAGCTTAGCCGGGACAGAGGGTCACCCGTACTTC. The J gene is TRBJ2-7, the V gene TRBV7-9; 7 bases align to TRBD1. Germline lookup yields CDR1 SEHNR and CDR2 FQNEAQ (reference sequence). This CDR3 is 14 amino acids long. Losses at the gene ends were 0 bases for V and 12 bases for J; bases not matched to a gene: 11.

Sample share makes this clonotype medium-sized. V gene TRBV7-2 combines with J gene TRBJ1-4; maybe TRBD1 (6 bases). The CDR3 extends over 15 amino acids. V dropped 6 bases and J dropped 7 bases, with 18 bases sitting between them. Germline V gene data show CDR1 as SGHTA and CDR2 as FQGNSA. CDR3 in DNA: TGTGCCAGCAGATACAATACAGGGTGGGGTGAAAAACTGTTTTTT. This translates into CASRYNTGWGEKLFF.

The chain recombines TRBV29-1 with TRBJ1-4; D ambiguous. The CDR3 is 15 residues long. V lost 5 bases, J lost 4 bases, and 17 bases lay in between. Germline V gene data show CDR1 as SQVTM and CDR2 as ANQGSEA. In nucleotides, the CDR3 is TGCAGCGTTCAGGCACGGGAATTACTTAATGAAAAACTGTTTTTT. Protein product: CSVQARELLNEKLFF. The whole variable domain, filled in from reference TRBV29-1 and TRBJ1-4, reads SAVISQKPSRDICQRGTSLTIQCQVDSQVTMMFWYRQQPGQSLTLIATANQGSEATYESGFVIDKFPISRPNLTFSTLTVSNMSPEDSSIYLCSVQARELLNEKLFFGSGTQLSVL.

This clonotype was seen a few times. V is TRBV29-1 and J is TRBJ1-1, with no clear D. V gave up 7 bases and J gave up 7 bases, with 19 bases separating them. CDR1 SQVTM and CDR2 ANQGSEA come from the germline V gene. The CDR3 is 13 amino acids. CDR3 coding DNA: TGCAGCGCCATATGGGTGAACTCACGTGAAGCTTTCTTT. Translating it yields CSAIWVNSREAFF.

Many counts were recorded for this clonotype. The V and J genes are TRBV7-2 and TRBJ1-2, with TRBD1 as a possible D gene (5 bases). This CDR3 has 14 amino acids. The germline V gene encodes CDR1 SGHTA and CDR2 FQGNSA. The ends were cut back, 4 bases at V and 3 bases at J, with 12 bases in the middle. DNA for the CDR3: TGTGCCAGCAGCTCCGGTCAGGGCTACTATGGCTACACCTTC. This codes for CASSSGQGYYGYTF.

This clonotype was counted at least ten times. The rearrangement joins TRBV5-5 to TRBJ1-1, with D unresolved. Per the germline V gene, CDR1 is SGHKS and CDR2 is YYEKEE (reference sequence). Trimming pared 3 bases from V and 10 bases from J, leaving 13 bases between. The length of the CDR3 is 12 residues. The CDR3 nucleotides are TGTGCCAGCAGCTCGTCCGCCCTGGGAGCTTTCTTT. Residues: CASSSSALGAFF.

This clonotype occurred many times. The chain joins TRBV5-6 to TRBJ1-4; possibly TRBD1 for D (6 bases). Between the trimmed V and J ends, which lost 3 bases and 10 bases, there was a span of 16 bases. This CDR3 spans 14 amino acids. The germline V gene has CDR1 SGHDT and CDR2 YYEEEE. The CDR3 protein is CASSYGQSSGKLFF. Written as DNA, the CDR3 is TGTGCCAGCAGCTACGGACAGAGTTCCGGAAAACTGTTTTTT.

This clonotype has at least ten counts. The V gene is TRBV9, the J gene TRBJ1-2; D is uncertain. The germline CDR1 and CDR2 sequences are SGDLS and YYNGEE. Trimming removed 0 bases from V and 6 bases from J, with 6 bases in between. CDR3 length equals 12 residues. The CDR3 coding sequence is TGTGCCAGCAGCGTAGACGGGGATGGCTACACCTTC. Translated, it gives CASSVDGDGYTF.

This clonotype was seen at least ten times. For the CDR3, the DNA is TGTGCCAGCAGCTTCAGTCCCTTGAACACTGAAGCTTTCTTT. Its translation: CASSFSPLNTEAFF. V usage is TRBV7-2 and J usage is TRBJ1-1; D gene ambiguous. V lost 3 bases and J lost 0, with 8 bases in between. This CDR3 contains 14 residues. The germline CDR1 and CDR2 sequences are SGHTA and FQGNSA.

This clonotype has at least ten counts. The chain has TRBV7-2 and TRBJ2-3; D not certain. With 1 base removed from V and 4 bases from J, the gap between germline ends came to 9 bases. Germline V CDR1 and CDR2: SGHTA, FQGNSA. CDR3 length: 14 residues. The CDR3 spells CASSLGTYPDTQYF. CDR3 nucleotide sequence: TGTGCCAGCAGCTTAGGAACCTACCCAGATACGCAGTATTTT.

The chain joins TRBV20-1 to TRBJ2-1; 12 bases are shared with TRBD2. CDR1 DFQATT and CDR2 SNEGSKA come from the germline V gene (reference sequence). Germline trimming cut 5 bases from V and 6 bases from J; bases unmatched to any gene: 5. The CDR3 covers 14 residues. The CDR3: CSAATSGGRNEQFF. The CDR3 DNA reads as TGCAGTGCTGCTACTAGCGGGGGGCGCAATGAGCAGTTCTTC.

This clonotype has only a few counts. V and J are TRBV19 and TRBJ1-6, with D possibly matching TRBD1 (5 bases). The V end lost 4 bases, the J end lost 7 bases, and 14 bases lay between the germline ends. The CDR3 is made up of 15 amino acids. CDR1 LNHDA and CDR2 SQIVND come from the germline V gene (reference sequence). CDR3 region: CASSRERDRNSPLHF. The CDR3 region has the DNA TGTGCCAGTAGTAGAGAGAGGGACCGGAATTCACCCCTCCACTTT.

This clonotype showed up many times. The CDR3 protein is CASSFLPGQGEETQYF. DNA of the CDR3: TGTGCCAGCAGCTTTTTACCCGGACAGGGAGAAGAGACCCAGTACTTC. The chain couples TRBV7-2 to TRBJ2-5, with TRBD1 matching 8 bases. This CDR3 contains 16 residues. Germline loops: CDR1 SGHTA, CDR2 FQGNSA. V shed 3 bases, J shed 3 bases, and the junction held 9 bases outside the gene matches.

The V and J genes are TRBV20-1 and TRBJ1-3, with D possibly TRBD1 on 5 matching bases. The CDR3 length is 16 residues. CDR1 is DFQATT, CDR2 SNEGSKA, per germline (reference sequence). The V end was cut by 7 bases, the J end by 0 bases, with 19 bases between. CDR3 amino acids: CSVKNTGTSSGNTIYF. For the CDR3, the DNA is TGCAGTGTTAAGAATACGGGGACTAGCTCTGGAAACACCATATATTTT.

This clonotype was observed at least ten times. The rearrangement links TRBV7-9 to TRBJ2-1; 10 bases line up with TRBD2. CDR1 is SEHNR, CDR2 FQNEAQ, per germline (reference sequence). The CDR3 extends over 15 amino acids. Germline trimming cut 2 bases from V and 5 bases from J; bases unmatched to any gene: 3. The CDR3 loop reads CASSLTAGGDNEQFF. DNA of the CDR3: TGTGCCAGCAGCTTAACAGCGGGGGGGGACAATGAGCAGTTCTTC.